Below, one T cell receptor (beta chain) is given with its context. The antigen is unknown. In germline, CDR1 is SNHLY, CDR2 FYNNEI. CDR3 size: 16 residues. V shed 5 bases and J shed 0 bases, with 14 bases lying between them. This sample is part of a study of molecular identifiers for immune sequencing clone quantification. Whole-study context: With replicates, the RNA of about 19,000 or 110,000 naive CD8 cells was split five ways and four were sequenced. Overall study results and limits: Over 99% of effector molecules, yet under 1% of naive-cell molecules, were held by clones above 20 RNA copies.

In TCRdb, the PCR reads were re-called with MiXCR into one record per CDR3 protein. Here the sample spans about 640,000 distinct CDR3 sequences, nearly 20% being singletons. Material for sequencing was naive CD8+ T cells from blood, with Jurkat cell RNA spiked in. As for subset: FACS-sorted CD8+CD4-CCR7+CD45RA+ naive T cells. This sequence originates from a human donor in good health. Some libraries in this study had Jurkat cell RNA spiked in. The rearrangement joins TRBV2 to TRBJ2-1, with a weak D call TRBD2 (6 bases). The CDR3 loop is CASSSGTQSSYNEQFF. As DNA, the CDR3 is TGTGCCAGCAGTTCCGGGACTCAAAGCTCCTACAATGAGCAGTTCTTC.